The next 3 T cell receptor beta chains were all read from a single sample in a study of CD8 T cells in Susac syndrome (dated by TCRdb to the late 2010s). Libraries were constructed by the immunoSEQ multiplex PCR assay. RNA was extracted with the RNeasy kit and roughly 0.5 to 1 ug was reverse transcribed using random hexamers. TCRdb reprocessing: public reads trimmed at Q25 with fastp, clones called with MiXCR, in-frame beta chains kept. Every CDR3 protein is listed once, alongside the most common genes and DNA of its rows. The table for this sample lists about 400,000 distinct CDR3 sequences; approximately 85% of them were counted only once. 0.12% of the sample lies in the top ten. The specimen sequenced was CD8+ T cells from PBMCs. The receptors shown here come from a human donor with multiple sclerosis.

This clonotype came up a few times. This chain uses TRBV27 with TRBJ2-7; either TRBD1 or TRBD2 may supply D (6 bases each). This CDR3 is built from 13 residues. Germline CDR1 and CDR2: MNHEY and SMNVEV (reference sequence). The V and J ends lost 3 bases and 2 bases respectively, with 8 bases between them. CDR3 sequence: CASSLEGAYEQYF. CDR3 nucleotide sequence: TGTGCCAGCAGTTTGGAGGGGGCCTACGAGCAGTACTTC.

This clonotype has only one observation. The gene calls are TRBV4-1 and TRBJ2-2, with 13 bases fitting TRBD2. Germline CDR1 and CDR2: MGHRA and YSYEKL. CDR3 length: 16 residues. The junction had 2 bases not matched to a gene; V was cut back by 4 bases and J by 3 bases. CDR3 in DNA: TGCGCCAGCAGCCTACTAGCGGGGGGGCACACCGGGGAGCTGTTTTTT. This gives the protein CASSLLAGGHTGELFF.

The V gene is TRBV6-1, the J gene TRBJ2-3, with D perhaps matching TRBD2 (7 bases). Looked up from germline, CDR1 is MNHNS and CDR2 is SASEGT. This CDR3 has 15 amino acids. Trimming cost V 6 bases and J 1 base, with 14 bases left between them. CDR3: CASSGGGGGTDTQYF. CDR3 nucleotide sequence: TGTGCCAGCAGCGGTGGGGGGGGCGGCACAGATACGCAGTATTTT.